These 28 T cell receptor beta chains share one sample of origin, sequenced in a study of T cell responses to AZD1222 COVID-19 vaccine. Libraries were prepared by immunoSEQ multiplex PCR; TCRdb keeps only in-frame clonotypes and omits some of them. Of approximately 100,000 clones listed, about nine tenths are singletons. The sequences come from peripheral blood, collected on day 0 of AZD1222 vaccination. The receptor source for this set is an adult in good health.

This chain connects TRBV30 to TRBJ1-6; D unclear. Germline V gene lookup returns CDR1 GTSNPN and CDR2 SVGIG (reference sequence). The CDR3 spans 13 residues. The germline V and J ends were trimmed by 1 base and 9 bases, with 10 bases remaining between them. The CDR3 reads CAWSATYGSPLHF. Here the CDR3 DNA reads TGTGCCTGGAGTGCAACGTACGGTTCACCCCTCCACTTT.

The V gene is TRBV7-9, the J gene TRBJ1-2, with no clear D. This CDR3 contains 13 residues. Germline V lookup: CDR1 SEHNR, CDR2 FQNEAQ (reference sequence). V lost 3 bases to trimming and J lost 6 bases, with 11 bases between them. CDR3 DNA sequence: TGTGCCAGCAGCTTCCGGCAGGAGAATGGCTACACCTTC. Protein product: CASSFRQENGYTF.

The CDR3 here is CASSQGGNTYGYTF. The DNA of the CDR3 is TGCGCCAGCAGCCAAGGTGGGAACACCTATGGCTACACCTTC. The chain carries TRBV4-1 and TRBJ1-2; D is ambiguous. Germline V gives CDR1 MGHRA, CDR2 YSYEKL. The CDR3 has 14 residues. Between the trimmed V and J ends, which lost 1 base and 4 bases, there was a span of 10 bases.

V and J are TRBV11-2 and TRBJ1-1; D possibly corresponds to TRBD1 (6 bases). Per germline, CDR1 SGHAT and CDR2 FQNNGV. The CDR3 extends over 18 amino acids. The V and J ends lost 1 base and 6 bases respectively, with 24 bases between them. CDR3 bases: TGTGCCAGCAGCTTAGCCCGGGACATAAGAGGTCCGTTCCCTGAAGCTTTCTTT. It specifies CASSLARDIRGPFPEAFF. Looking up the rest from reference TRBV11-2 and TRBJ1-1 gives the full variable domain: EAGVAQSPRYKIIEKRQSVAFWCNPISGHATLYWYQQILGQGPKLLIQFQNNGVVDDSQLPKDRFSAERLKGVDSTLKIQPAKLEDSAVYLCASSLARDIRGPFPEAFFGQGTRLTVV.

The CDR3 loop reads CASTKGGMGNQPQHF. In DNA, the CDR3 is TGTGCCAGCACCAAGGGGGGCATGGGAAATCAGCCCCAGCATTTT. The V and J genes are TRBV2 and TRBJ1-5; possible D gene TRBD1, 6 bases. The CDR3 runs to 15 residues. Germline loops: CDR1 SNHLY, CDR2 FYNNEI. With 7 bases removed from V and 4 bases from J, the gap between germline ends came to 17 bases.

This clone has just one count. The chain recombines TRBV18 with TRBJ1-3, with D unresolved. CDR3 length equals 15 residues. Between the trimmed V and J ends, which lost 5 bases and 0 bases, there was a span of 11 bases. From germline, CDR1 is KGHSH and CDR2 LQKENI. CDR3: CASSAGLTSGNTIYF. DNA for the CDR3: TGTGCCAGCTCAGCGGGTCTTACCTCTGGAAACACCATATATTTT.

This clone has just a few counts. The chain has TRBV5-1 and TRBJ2-3; possibly TRBD2 for D (5 bases). Trimming stripped 4 bases from V and 8 bases from J, with 23 bases between. The CDR3 runs 16 residues. The V gene's germline CDR1 is SGHRS and CDR2 YFSETQ. Here the CDR3 DNA reads TGCGCCAGCAGCGCGGCACCGGACTTTTCTCGAACTACGCAGTATTTT. Translation gives CASSAAPDFSRTTQYF.

This chain connects TRBV19 to TRBJ2-7, with 7 bases that match TRBD1. Trimming removed 5 bases from V and 5 bases from J; junction bases left unmatched: 6. This CDR3 comprises 13 residues. Per germline, CDR1 LNHDA and CDR2 SQIVND (reference sequence). The CDR3 DNA sequence: TGTGCCAGTAGTCCCGGGACAGCGGACGAGCAGTACTTC. Its translation is CASSPGTADEQYF.

The V call is TRBV4-3, the J call TRBJ2-7; D not certain. The CDR3 runs to 13 residues. With 1 base removed from V and 1 base from J, the gap between germline ends came to 5 bases. Germline V gene data show CDR1 as LGHNA and CDR2 as YSLEER. The CDR3 region is CASSQGRSYEQYF. In DNA, the CDR3 is TGCGCCAGCAGCCAAGGCAGATCCTACGAGCAGTACTTC.

The chain couples TRBV29-1 to TRBJ2-7; the D gene is possibly TRBD1 (6 bases). V was shortened by 1 base and J by 5 bases, with 12 bases between the two germline ends. There are 13 residues in the CDR3. Per the germline V gene, CDR1 is SQVTM and CDR2 is ANQGSEA. The CDR3, as DNA: TGCAGCGTTGAAGTCGGGGCAGGGGACGAGCAGTACTTC. This translates into CSVEVGAGDEQYF.

The gene calls are TRBV3-1 (or the pseudogene TRBV3-2) and TRBJ1-1; D remains unclear. V was trimmed by 4 bases and J by 1 base, leaving 10 bases between them. The CDR3 extends over 14 amino acids. CDR1 LGHDT and CDR2 YNNKEL come from the germline V gene (reference sequence). The CDR3 sequence: CASSPHGENTEAFF. As DNA, the CDR3 is TGTGCCAGCAGCCCCCACGGGGAGAACACTGAAGCTTTCTTT.

About this clone: Other DNA sequences in the same sample also yield this CDR3. V is TRBV9 and J is TRBJ2-5; D is perhaps TRBD1 (5 bases). Per germline, CDR1 SGDLS and CDR2 YYNGEE. Trimming took 0 bases from V and 5 from J, leaving 5 bases between them. This CDR3 spans 12 amino acids. CDR3 sequence: CASSVEGETQYF. CDR3 DNA sequence: TGTGCCAGCAGCGTAGAGGGGGAGACCCAGTACTTC.

J is TRBJ1-1 and V is TRBV7-8; D is possibly TRBD1 (5 bases). The CDR3 runs 13 residues. V was cut by 5 bases and J by 4 bases, with 11 bases left in between. Germline assignment: CDR1 SGHVS and CDR2 FQNEAQ. CDR3 in DNA: TGTGCCAGCAGCCAGCGGGGCCTCACTGAAGCTTTCTTT. This encodes CASSQRGLTEAFF.

The chain uses TRBV30 and TRBJ1-4, with no clear D. CDR1 and CDR2 (germline): GTSNPN, SVGIG (reference sequence). Trimming stripped 0 bases from V and 4 bases from J, with 6 bases between. The CDR3 runs 13 residues. In DNA, the CDR3 is TGTGCCTGGAGTGTACGGTATAATGAAAAACTGTTTTTT. This codes for CAWSVRYNEKLFF.

In this sample, this clone turned up a few times. The chain employs TRBV2 and TRBJ1-5, with 8 bases lining up with TRBD1. The CDR3 contains 15 residues. Germline values: CDR1 SNHLY, CDR2 FYNNEI. V gave up 7 bases and J gave up 4 bases; unmatched junction bases: 9. Written as DNA, the CDR3 is TGTGCCAGCAAGGTCGGGACAGGTCCGAATCAGCCCCAGCATTTT. This sequence encodes CASKVGTGPNQPQHF.

The gene calls are TRBV19 and TRBJ1-2, with 9 bases aligning to TRBD1. Looked up from germline, CDR1 is LNHDA and CDR2 is SQIVND (reference sequence). The V and J ends lost 1 base and 8 bases, in that order; junction bases with no gene match: 8. The CDR3 is made up of 15 amino acids. For the CDR3, the DNA is TGTGCCAGTAGTATAGGGGGACAGGGAGGCCCAGGCTACACCTTC. This encodes CASSIGGQGGPGYTF. The full variable domain, in which reference TRBV19 and TRBJ1-2 provide the parts outside the CDR3, is DGGITQSPKYLFRKEGQNVTLSCEQNLNHDAMYWYRQDPGQGLRLIYYSQIVNDFQKGDIAEGYSVSREKKESFPLTVTSAQKNPTAFYLCASSIGGQGGPGYTFGSGTRLTVV.

This chain joins TRBV28 and TRBJ1-4; 9 bases are shared with TRBD1. Trimming at V came to 5 bases and at J to 8 bases, leaving 9 bases not matched to a gene. Germline values: CDR1 MDHEN, CDR2 SYDVKM. The CDR3 consists of 15 residues. CDR3 loop: CASSGGGTGWEKLFF. CDR3 nucleotide sequence: TGTGCCAGCAGTGGCGGCGGGACAGGGTGGGAAAAACTGTTTTTT.

This sequence joins TRBV5-1 and TRBJ2-2; 7 positions match TRBD2. CDR1 and CDR2 from the germline V gene are SGHRS and YFSETQ. The CDR3 consists of 15 residues. V lost 2 bases and J lost 1; bases outside the gene matches: 2. The CDR3 region has the DNA TGCGCCAGCAGCTTCGCGGGGGAGAACACCGGGGAGCTGTTTTTT. The encoded protein is CASSFAGENTGELFF.

This clone was picked up a small number of times. The chain combines TRBV4-3 with TRBJ2-1, with 8 bases that match TRBD1. V shed 4 bases, J shed 5 bases, and the junction held 10 bases outside the gene matches. The CDR3 has 16 residues. Germline loops: CDR1 LGHNA, CDR2 YSLEER. CDR3 residues: CASSPGGTGQNNEQFF. CDR3 DNA: TGCGCCAGCAGCCCCGGTGGGACAGGTCAAAACAATGAGCAGTTCTTC.

The genes are TRBV10-1 and TRBJ1-5; the D is unclear. Trimming stripped 8 bases from V and 5 bases from J, with 16 bases between. The germline gives CDR1 WNHNN, CDR2 SYGVQD (reference sequence). The CDR3 has 14 amino acids. The CDR3 region has the DNA TGCGCCAGCGGGTGGCACCATGACGATCAGCCCCAGCATTTT. Its protein is CASGWHHDDQPQHF.

The V and J genes are TRBV7-3 and TRBJ2-1, with 11 bases that match TRBD2. Germline CDR1 reads SGHTA; CDR2 reads FQGTGA. This CDR3 region has 17 residues. V lost 1 base, J lost 6 bases, and 8 bases stayed unmatched. The CDR3 protein is CASSLIAGGPISNEQFF. The CDR3 DNA is TGTGCCAGCAGCTTAATAGCGGGAGGGCCGATTTCCAATGAGCAGTTCTTC.

The sample holds one count of this clone. V usage is TRBV2 and J usage is TRBJ2-5; 13 positions agree with TRBD2. The CDR3 loop spans 17 amino acids. Germline V gene lookup returns CDR1 SNHLY and CDR2 FYNNEI. Trimming cost V 6 bases and J 5 bases; bases outside gene matches: 12. The CDR3 sequence: CASSRLAGGIYSETQYF. The CDR3 DNA sequence: TGTGCCAGCAGCCGACTAGCGGGAGGAATTTATTCGGAGACCCAGTACTTC.

The chain has TRBV7-9 and TRBJ1-5; D ambiguous. CDR1 and CDR2 (germline): SEHNR, FQNEAQ (reference sequence). This CDR3 region has 14 residues. V lost 4 bases to trimming and J lost 2 bases, with 9 bases between them. The CDR3 here is CASSWGSGNQPQHF. CDR3 nucleotide sequence: TGTGCCAGCAGCTGGGGTTCGGGCAATCAGCCCCAGCATTTT. Full variable domain (remainder filled in from reference TRBV7-9 and TRBJ1-5): DTGVSQNPRHKITKRGQNVTFRCDPISEHNRLYWYRQTLGQGPEFLTYFQNEAQLEKSRLLSDRFSAERPKGSFSTLEIQRTEQGDSAMYLCASSWGSGNQPQHFGDGTRLSIL.

This rearrangement joins TRBV6-1 to TRBJ2-2; TRBD2 agrees at 9 bases. V was clipped by 4 bases and J by 4 bases; unmatched bases: 7. The CDR3 has 16 residues. Germline CDR1 is MNHNS and CDR2 is SASEGT. The CDR3 nucleotides are TGTGCCAGCAGTGGCCGGTCGACTAGCGGCACCGGGGAGCTGTTTTTT. This encodes CASSGRSTSGTGELFF.

The chain has TRBV10-3 and TRBJ2-1, with 16 nucleotides matching TRBD2. CDR3 length: 18 residues. Germline values: CDR1 ENHRY, CDR2 SYGVKD. J lost 1 base, V lost 3 bases, and 3 bases had no gene match. CDR3 region: CAISDPGLAGGSYNEQFF. For the CDR3, the DNA is TGTGCCATCAGTGACCCGGGACTAGCGGGGGGGTCCTACAATGAGCAGTTCTTC.

This clone occurred once. V is TRBV18 and J is TRBJ2-7; D unresolved. CDR1 and CDR2 (germline): KGHSH, LQKENI. There are 12 residues in the CDR3. The germline V and J ends were trimmed by 6 bases and 7 bases, with 13 bases remaining between them. Written as DNA, the CDR3 is TGTGCCAGCTCGCCCCTGTCGTTGGAGCAGTACTTC. It translates to CASSPLSLEQYF.

The chain employs TRBV19 and TRBJ1-2; 8 nucleotides line up with TRBD1. CDR3 length: 14 amino acids. Germline values: CDR1 LNHDA, CDR2 SQIVND (reference sequence). The V segment lost 3 bases and the J segment 2 bases; nucleotides outside the gene matches: 2. CDR3 in DNA: TGTGCCAGTAGTATCGACAGGGGAAACTATGGCTACACCTTC. Translated, it gives CASSIDRGNYGYTF.

The V call is TRBV12-3 or TRBV12-4, the J call TRBJ2-3; D gene unclear. The V and J ends lost 8 bases and 4 bases respectively, with 7 bases between them. This CDR3 is built from 11 residues. CDR3 sequence: CASWGSDTQYF. DNA of the CDR3: TGTGCCAGCTGGGGTTCAGATACGCAGTATTTT.